This entry concerns a single T cell receptor (beta chain). The table came from immunoSEQ multiplex PCR; TCRdb's copy has only in-frame clones and leaves some out. The table lists millions of clones, roughly 94% of them singletons. The CDR3 is 12 residues long. V was cut by 6 bases and J by 2 bases, with 7 bases left in between. Germline V gene lookup returns CDR1 MNHEY and CDR2 SMNVEV (reference sequence). The sample is drawn from a study of shared clonotypes between healthy human individuals. The material sequenced was naive CD4+ T cells sorted from blood. Noted subset: CD45RA+ positively selected. This TCR was sampled from a man between 18 and 29 years old in good health. This chain uses TRBV27 with TRBJ1-2; D is unclear. Written as DNA, the CDR3 is TGTGCCAGCAGCGCTCTAAACTATGGCTACACCTTC. It codes for CASSALNYGYTF.